The entry below gives a single T cell receptor beta chain sequence along with its context. What it binds is not known. The CDR3 has 19 residues. CDR1 LGHNA and CDR2 YSLEER come from the germline V gene. The germline V and J ends were trimmed by 0 bases and 5 bases, with 22 bases remaining between them. A J-beta primer mix and a sample-barcoded 5' primer were used in a second PCR of roughly 7 to 12 cycles. TCRdb reanalysed the 5' RACE reads using MiXCR and keeps one entry per CDR3 protein. The sample includes around 2 million distinct CDR3 sequences, about 39% seen only once; the top ten take 20% to 25%. Per-sample PBMC isolation yielded at least 6.5 million cells. This sample was included in a study of blood T cells in healthy people across ages. Study information: The template switching approach captured approximately one barcoded beta molecule for every two T cells. Study-level results: Researchers deemed the diversity estimates from one million T cells underestimates. Older age coincided with a roughly linear decline in TCR beta diversity per million T cells.

The chain combines TRBV4-3 with TRBJ2-2, with D perhaps TRBD2 (5 bases). What was sequenced was blood. The source is a human donor in good health. The DNA for the CDR3 is TGCGCCAGCAGCCAAGATAGCTCCGGGCTAGCATCGCGGACCGGGGAGCTGTTTTTT. Translating it yields CASSQDSSGLASRTGELFF.